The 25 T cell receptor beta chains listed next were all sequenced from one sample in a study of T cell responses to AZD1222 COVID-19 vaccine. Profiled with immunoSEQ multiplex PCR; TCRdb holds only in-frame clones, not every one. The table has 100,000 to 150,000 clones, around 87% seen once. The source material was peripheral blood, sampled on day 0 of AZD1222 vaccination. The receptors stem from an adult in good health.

The CDR3 DNA is TGTGCCAGCAGCTTCACGGGACAGGGCTACGAGCAGTACTTC. Translating it yields CASSFTGQGYEQYF. The chain has TRBV7-9 and TRBJ2-7, with 9 positions matching TRBD1. V lost 3 bases and J lost 3; bases outside the gene matches: 3. The CDR3 length is 14 residues. CDR1 and CDR2 from the germline V gene are SEHNR and FQNEAQ (reference sequence).

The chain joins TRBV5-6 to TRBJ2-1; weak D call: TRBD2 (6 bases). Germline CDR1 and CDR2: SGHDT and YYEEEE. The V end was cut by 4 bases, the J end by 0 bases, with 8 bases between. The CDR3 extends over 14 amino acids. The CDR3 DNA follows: TGTGCCAGCAGCGCCGGGAGCTCCTACAATGAGCAGTTCTTC. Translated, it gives CASSAGSSYNEQFF.

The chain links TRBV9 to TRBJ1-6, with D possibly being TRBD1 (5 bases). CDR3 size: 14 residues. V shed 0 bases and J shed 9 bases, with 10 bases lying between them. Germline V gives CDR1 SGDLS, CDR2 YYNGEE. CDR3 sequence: CASSVGQGSSPLHF. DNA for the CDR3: TGTGCCAGCAGCGTAGGGCAGGGTAGTTCACCCCTCCACTTT.

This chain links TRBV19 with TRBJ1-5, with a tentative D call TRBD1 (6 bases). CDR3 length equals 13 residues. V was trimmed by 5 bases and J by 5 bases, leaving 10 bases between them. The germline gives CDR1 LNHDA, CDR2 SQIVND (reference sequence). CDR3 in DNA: TGTGCCAGTAGTCCAGAGGGGGATCAGCCCCAGCATTTT. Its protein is CASSPEGDQPQHF.

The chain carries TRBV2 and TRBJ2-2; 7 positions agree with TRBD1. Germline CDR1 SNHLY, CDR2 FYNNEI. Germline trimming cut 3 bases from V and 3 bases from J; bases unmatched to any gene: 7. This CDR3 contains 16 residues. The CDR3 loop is CASSEGLGQDTGELFF. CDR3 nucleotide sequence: TGTGCCAGCAGTGAGGGGTTAGGACAGGACACCGGGGAGCTGTTTTTT. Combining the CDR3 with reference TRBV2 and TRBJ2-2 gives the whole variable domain EPEVTQTPSHQVTQMGQEVILRCVPISNHLYFYWYRQILGQKVEFLVSFYNNEISEKSEIFDDQFSVERPDGSNFTLKIRSTKLEDSAMYFCASSEGLGQDTGELFFGEGSRLTVL.

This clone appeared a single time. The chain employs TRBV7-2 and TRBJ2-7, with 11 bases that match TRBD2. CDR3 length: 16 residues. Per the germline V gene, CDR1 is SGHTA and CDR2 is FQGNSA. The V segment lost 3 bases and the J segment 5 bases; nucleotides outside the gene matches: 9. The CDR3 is CASSLASGRPTHEQYF. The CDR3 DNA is TGTGCCAGCAGCTTGGCTAGCGGGAGGCCTACCCACGAGCAGTACTTC.

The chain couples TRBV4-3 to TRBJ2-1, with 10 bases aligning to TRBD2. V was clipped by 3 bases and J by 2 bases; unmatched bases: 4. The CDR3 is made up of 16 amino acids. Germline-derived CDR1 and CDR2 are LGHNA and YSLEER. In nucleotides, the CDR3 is TGCGCCAGCAGCCATGACCTAGCGGGGGCCTACAATGAGCAGTTCTTC. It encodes CASSHDLAGAYNEQFF.

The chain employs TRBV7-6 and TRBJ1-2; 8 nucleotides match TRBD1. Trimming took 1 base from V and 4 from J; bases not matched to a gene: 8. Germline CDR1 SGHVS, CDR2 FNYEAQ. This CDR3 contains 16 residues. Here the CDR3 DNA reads TGTGCCAGCAGCTTAGTTGCAGGGGGCGGCGGCTATGGCTACACCTTC. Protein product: CASSLVAGGGGYGYTF.

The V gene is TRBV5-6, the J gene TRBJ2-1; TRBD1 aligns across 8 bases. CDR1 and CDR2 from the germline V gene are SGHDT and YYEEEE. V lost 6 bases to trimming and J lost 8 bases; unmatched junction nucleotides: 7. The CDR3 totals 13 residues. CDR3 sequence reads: CASTRTGSDEQFF. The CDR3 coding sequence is TGTGCCAGCACCCGGACAGGGTCCGATGAGCAGTTCTTC.

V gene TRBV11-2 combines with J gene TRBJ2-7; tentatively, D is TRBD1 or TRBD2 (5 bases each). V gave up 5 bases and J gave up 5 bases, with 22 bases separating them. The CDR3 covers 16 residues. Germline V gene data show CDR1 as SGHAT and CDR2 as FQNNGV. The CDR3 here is CASSTLRGRTSHEQYF. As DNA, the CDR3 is TGTGCCAGCAGCACCCTCCGGGGCCGCACGTCCCACGAGCAGTACTTC. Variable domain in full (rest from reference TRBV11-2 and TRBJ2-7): EAGVAQSPRYKIIEKRQSVAFWCNPISGHATLYWYQQILGQGPKLLIQFQNNGVVDDSQLPKDRFSAERLKGVDSTLKIQPAKLEDSAVYLCASSTLRGRTSHEQYFGPGTRLTVT.

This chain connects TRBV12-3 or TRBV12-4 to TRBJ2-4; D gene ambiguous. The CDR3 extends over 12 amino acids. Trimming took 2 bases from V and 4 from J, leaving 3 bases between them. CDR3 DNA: TGTGCCAGCAGTTTACGGAAAAACATTCAGTACTTC. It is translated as CASSLRKNIQYF.

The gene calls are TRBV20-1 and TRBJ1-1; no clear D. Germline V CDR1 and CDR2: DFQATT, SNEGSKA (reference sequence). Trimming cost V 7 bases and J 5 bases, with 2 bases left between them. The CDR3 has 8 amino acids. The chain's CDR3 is CSGTEAFF. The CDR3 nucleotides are TGCAGTGGAACTGAAGCTTTCTTT.

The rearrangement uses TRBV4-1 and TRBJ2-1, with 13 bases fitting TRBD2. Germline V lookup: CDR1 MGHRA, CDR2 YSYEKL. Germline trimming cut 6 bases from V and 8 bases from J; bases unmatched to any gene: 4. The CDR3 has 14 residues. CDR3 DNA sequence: TGCGCCAGCAGGCGACTAGCGGGGGGCCATGAGCAGTTCTTC. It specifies CASRRLAGGHEQFF.

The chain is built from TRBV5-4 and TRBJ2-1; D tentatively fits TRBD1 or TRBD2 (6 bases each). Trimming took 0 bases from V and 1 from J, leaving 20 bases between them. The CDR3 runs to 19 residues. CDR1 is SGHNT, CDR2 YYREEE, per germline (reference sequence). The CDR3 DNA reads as TGTGCCAGCAGCTTGGGACCTGAGGGGGGACTGACTTCCTACAATGAGCAGTTCTTC. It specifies CASSLGPEGGLTSYNEQFF.

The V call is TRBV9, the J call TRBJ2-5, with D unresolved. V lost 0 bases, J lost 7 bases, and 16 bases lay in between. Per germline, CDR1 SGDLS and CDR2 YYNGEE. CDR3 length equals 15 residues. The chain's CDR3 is CASSVGLLGLGTQYF. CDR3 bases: TGTGCCAGCAGCGTAGGTCTTCTAGGCCTGGGGACCCAGTACTTC.

CDR3 residues: CAWSRDRAYNSPLHF. CDR3 nucleotide sequence: TGTGCCTGGAGTAGGGACAGGGCTTATAATTCACCCCTCCACTTT. The rearrangement links TRBV30 to TRBJ1-6, with 9 bases matching TRBD1. This CDR3 spans 15 amino acids. Per germline, CDR1 GTSNPN and CDR2 SVGIG (reference sequence). With V trimmed by 2 bases and J by 4 bases, 3 bases remained unmatched.

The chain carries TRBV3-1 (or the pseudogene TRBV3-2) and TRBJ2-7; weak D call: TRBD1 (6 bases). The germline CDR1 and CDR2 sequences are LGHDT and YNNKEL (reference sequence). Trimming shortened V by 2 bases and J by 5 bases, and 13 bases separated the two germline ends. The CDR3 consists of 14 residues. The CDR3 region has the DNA TGTGCCAGCAGCCAACTCGGACAGTTTGACGAGCAGTACTTC. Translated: CASSQLGQFDEQYF.

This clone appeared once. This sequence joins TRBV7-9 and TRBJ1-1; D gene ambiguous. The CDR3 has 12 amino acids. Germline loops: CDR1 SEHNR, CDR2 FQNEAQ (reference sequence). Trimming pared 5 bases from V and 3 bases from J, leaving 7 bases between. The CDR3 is CASSPGDTEAFF. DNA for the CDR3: TGTGCCAGCAGCCCCGGGGACACTGAAGCTTTCTTT.

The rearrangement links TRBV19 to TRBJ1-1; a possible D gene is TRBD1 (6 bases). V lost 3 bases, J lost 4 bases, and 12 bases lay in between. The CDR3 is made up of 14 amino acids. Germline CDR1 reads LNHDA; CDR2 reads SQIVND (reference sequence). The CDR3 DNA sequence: TGTGCCAGTAGTATTACCCAGGGGCTCACTGAAGCTTTCTTT. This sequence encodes CASSITQGLTEAFF.

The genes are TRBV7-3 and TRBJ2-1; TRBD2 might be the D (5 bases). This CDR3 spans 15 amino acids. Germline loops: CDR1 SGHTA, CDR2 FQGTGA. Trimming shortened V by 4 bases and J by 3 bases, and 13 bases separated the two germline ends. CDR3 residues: CASSYGVANYNEQFF. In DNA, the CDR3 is TGTGCCAGCAGCTATGGGGTAGCGAACTACAATGAGCAGTTCTTC.

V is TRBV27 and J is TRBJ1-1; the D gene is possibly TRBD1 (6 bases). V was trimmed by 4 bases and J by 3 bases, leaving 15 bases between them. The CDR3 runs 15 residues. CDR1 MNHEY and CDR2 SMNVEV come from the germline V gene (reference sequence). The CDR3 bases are TGTGCCAGCAGTTCAACCACAACAGGGCACACTGAAGCTTTCTTT. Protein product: CASSSTTTGHTEAFF.

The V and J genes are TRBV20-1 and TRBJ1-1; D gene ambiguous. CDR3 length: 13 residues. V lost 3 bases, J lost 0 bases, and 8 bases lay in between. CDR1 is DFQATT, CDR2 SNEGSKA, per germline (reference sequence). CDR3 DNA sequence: TGCAGTGCTAGTAGTCAGTTGAACACTGAAGCTTTCTTT. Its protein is CSASSQLNTEAFF.

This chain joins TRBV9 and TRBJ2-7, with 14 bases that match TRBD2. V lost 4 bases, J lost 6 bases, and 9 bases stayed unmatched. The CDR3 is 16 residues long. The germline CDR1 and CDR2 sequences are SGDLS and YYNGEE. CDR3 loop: CASSRPGLAGVSEQYF. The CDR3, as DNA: TGTGCCAGCAGCCGTCCGGGACTAGCGGGAGTAAGCGAGCAGTACTTC.

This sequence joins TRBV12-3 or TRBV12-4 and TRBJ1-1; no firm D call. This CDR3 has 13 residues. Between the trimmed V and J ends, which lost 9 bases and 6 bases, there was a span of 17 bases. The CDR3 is CASTPRSDAEAFF. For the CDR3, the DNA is TGTGCCAGTACCCCCCGGTCGGACGCTGAAGCTTTCTTT.

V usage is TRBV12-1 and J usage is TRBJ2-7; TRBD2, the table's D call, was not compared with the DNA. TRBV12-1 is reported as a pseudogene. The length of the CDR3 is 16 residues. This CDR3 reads CASSLGTSGRSYEQYF. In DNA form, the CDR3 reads TGTGCCAGCAGCTTAGGGACTAGCGGCCGCTCCTACGAGCAGTACTTC.